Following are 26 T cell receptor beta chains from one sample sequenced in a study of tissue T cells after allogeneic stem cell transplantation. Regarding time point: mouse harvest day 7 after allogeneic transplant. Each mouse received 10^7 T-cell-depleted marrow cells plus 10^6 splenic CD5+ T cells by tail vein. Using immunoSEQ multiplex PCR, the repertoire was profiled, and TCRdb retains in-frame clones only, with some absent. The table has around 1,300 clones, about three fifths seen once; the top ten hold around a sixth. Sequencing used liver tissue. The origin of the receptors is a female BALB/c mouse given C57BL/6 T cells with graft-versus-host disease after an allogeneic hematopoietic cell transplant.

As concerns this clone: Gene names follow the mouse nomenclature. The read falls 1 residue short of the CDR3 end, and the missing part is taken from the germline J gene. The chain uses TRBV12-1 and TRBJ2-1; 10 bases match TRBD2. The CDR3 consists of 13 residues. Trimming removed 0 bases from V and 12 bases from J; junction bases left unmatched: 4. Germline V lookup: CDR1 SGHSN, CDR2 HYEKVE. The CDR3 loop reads CASSLAGGARQFF. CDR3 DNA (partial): TGTGCCAGCTCTCTCGCTGGGGGGGCGCGGCAGTTC.

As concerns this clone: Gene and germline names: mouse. The chain's CDR3 is CASSPDWGEQYF. Incomplete CDR3 DNA: TGTGCCAGCAGTCCAGACTGGGGAGAACAGTAC. The J gene is TRBJ2-7, the V gene TRBV15; the match to TRBD2 covers 8 bases. The CDR3 goes on 1 residue after the read ends, and that part is filled in from the germline J gene. V was clipped by 5 bases and J by 7 bases; unmatched bases: 4. The germline V gene encodes CDR1 SGHND and CDR2 FRSKSL. This CDR3 has 12 amino acids.

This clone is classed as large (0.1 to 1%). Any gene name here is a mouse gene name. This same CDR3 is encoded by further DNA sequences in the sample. CDR3 sequence reads: CASSSGTAYEQYF. The CDR3 DNA, read in part, is TGTGCCAGCAGTTCCGGGACAGCTTATGAACAGTAC. The V call is TRBV13-3, the J call TRBJ2-7; 7 nucleotides align to TRBD1. The sequenced fragment ends 1 residue before the CDR3 boundary, so the rest is inferred from the germline J gene. The CDR3 is 13 amino acids. V lost 4 bases, J lost 4 bases, and 5 bases stayed unmatched. The germline V gene has CDR1 NNHDY and CDR2 SYVADS.

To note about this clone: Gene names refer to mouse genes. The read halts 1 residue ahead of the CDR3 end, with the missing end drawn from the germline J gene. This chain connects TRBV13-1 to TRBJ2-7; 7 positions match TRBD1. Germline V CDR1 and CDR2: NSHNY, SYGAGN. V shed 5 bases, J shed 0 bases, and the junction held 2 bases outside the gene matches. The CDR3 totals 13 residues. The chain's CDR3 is CASRGTDSYEQYF. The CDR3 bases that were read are TGTGCCAGCAGGGGGACAGACTCCTATGAACAGTAC.

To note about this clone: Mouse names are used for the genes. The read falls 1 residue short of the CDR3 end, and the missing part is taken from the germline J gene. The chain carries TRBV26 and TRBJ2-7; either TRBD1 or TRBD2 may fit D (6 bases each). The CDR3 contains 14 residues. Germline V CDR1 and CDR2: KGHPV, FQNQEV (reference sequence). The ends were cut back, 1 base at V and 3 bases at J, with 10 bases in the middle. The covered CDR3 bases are TGTGCCAGCAGTCTGTTTGGGGGCCTCTATGAACAGTAC. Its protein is CASSLFGGLYEQY. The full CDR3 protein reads CASSLFGGLYEQYF.

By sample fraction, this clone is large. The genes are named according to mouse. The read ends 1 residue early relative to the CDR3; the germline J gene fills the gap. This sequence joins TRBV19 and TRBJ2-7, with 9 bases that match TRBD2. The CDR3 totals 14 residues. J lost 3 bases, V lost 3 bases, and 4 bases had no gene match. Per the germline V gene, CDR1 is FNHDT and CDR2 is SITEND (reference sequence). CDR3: CASSTGTGLYEQYF. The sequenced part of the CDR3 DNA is TGTGCCAGCAGTACCGGGACTGGGCTCTATGAACAGTAC.

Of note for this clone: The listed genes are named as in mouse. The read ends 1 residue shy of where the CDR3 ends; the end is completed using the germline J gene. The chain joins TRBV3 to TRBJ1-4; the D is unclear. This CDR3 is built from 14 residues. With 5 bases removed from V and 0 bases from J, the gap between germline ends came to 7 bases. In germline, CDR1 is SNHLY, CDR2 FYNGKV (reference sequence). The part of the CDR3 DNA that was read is TGTGCCAGCAGCCTACTCGTTTCCAACGAAAGATTATTT. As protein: CASSLLVSNERLF. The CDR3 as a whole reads CASSLLVSNERLFF.

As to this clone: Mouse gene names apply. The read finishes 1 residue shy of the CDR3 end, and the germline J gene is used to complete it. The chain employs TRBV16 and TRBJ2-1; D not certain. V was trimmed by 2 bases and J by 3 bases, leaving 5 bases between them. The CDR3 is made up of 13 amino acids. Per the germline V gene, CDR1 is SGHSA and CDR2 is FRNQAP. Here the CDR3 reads CASSLNTYAEQFF. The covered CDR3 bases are TGTGCAAGCAGCTTAAACACCTATGCTGAGCAGTTC.

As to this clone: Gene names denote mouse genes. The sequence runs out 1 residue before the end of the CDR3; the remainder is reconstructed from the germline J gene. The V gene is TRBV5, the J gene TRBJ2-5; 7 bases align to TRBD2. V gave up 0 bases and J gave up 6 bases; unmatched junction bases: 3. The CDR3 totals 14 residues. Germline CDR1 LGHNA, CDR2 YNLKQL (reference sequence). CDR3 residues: CASSQDGGRDTQYF. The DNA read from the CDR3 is TGTGCCAGCAGCCAAGATGGGGGGAGGGACACCCAGTAC.

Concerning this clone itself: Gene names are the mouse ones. CDR3 bases read: TGTGGTGCTAAACAGGGGAGGGACACCCAGTAC. It is translated as CGAKQGRDTQY. The whole CDR3 sequence is CGAKQGRDTQYF. The V gene is TRBV20, the J gene TRBJ2-5, with 7 bases that match TRBD1. The DNA ends 1 residue before the CDR3 does, and the rest of the CDR3 is filled in from the germline J gene. This CDR3 has 12 residues. V lost 4 bases and J lost 6; bases outside the gene matches: 4. The V gene's germline CDR1 is GFQATS and CDR2 STVNSAI.

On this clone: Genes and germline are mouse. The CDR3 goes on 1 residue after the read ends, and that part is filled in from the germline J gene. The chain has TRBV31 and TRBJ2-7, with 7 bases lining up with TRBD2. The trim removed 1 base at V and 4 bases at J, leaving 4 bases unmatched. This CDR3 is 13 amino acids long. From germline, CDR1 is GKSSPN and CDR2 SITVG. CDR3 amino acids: CAWSRSGGYEQYF. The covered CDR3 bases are TGTGCCTGGAGTCGTTCTGGGGGTTATGAACAGTAC.

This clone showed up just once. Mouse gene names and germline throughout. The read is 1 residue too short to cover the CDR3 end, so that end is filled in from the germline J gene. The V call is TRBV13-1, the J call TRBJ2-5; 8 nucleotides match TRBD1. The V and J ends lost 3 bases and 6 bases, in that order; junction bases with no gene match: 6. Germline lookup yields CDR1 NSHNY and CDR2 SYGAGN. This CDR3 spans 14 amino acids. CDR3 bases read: TGTGCCAGCAGTGGACAGGGGATGGGGGACACCCAGTAC. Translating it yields CASSGQGMGDTQY. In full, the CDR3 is CASSGQGMGDTQYF.

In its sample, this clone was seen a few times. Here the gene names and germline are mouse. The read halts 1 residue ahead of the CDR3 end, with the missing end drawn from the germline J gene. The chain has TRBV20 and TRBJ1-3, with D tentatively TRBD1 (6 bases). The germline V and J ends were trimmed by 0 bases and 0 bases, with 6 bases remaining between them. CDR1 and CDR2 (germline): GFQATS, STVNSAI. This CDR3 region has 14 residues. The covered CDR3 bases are TGTGGTGCTAGGGAACAGGGTTCTGGAAATACGCTCTAT. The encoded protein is CGAREQGSGNTLY. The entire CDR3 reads CGAREQGSGNTLYF.

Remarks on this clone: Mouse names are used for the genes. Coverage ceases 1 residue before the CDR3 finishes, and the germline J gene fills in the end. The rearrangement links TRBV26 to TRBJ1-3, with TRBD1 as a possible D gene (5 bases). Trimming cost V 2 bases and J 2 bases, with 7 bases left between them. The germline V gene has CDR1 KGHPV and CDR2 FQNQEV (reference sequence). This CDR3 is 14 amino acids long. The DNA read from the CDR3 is TGTGCCAGCAGTCTGAGAGGGGCTGGAAATACGCTCTAT. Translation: CASSLRGAGNTLY. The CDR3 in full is CASSLRGAGNTLYF.

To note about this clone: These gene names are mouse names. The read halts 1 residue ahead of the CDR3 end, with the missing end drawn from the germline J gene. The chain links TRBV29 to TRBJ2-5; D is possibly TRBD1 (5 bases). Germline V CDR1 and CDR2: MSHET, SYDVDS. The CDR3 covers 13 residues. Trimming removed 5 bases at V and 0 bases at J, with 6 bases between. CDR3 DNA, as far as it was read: TGTGCTAGCAGTCAGGGTAACCAAGACACCCAGTAC. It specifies CASSQGNQDTQY. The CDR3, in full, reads CASSQGNQDTQYF.

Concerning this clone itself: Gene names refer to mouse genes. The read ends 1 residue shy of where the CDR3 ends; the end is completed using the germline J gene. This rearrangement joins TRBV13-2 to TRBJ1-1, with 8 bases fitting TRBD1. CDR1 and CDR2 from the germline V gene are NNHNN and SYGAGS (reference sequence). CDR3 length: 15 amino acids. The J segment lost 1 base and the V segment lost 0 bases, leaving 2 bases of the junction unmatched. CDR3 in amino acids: CASGDAGQGNTEVFF. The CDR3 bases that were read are TGTGCCAGCGGTGATGCAGGACAGGGAAACACAGAAGTCTTC.

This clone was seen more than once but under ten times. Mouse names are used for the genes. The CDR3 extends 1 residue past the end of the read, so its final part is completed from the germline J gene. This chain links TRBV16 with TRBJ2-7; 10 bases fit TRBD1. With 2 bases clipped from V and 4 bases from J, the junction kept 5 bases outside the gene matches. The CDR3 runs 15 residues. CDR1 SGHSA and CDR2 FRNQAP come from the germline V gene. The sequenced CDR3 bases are TGTGCAAGCAGCTTATCCGGGACAGGGGAGTATGAACAGTAC. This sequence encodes CASSLSGTGEYEQY. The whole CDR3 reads CASSLSGTGEYEQYF.

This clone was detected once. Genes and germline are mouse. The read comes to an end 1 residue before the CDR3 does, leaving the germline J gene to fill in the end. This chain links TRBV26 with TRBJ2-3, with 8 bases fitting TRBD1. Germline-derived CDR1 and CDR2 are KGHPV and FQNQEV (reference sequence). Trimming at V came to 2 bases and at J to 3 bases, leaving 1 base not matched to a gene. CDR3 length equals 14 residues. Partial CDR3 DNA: TGTGCCAGCAGTCTGCAGGGGGCGGCAGAAACGCTGTAT. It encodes CASSLQGAAETLY. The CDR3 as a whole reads CASSLQGAAETLYF.

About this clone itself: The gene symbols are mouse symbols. CDR3 region: CASSSTNSGNTLYF. Incomplete CDR3 DNA: TGTGCCAGCAGTTCCACGAATTCTGGAAATACGCTCTAT. The chain recombines TRBV26 with TRBJ1-3; D remains unclear. Sequencing ends 1 residue short of the CDR3 end; the germline J gene provides the rest. Germline assignment: CDR1 KGHPV and CDR2 FQNQEV (reference sequence). The CDR3 has 14 amino acids. Trimming shortened V by 5 bases and J by 0 bases, and 8 bases separated the two germline ends.

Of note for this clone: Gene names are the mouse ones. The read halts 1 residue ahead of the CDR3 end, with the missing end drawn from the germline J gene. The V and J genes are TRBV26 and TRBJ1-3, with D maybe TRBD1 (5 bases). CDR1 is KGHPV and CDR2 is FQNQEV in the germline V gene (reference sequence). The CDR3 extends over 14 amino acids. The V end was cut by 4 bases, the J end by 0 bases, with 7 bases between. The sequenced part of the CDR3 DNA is TGTGCCAGCAGTCGGGGGAATTCTGGAAATACGCTCTAT. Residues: CASSRGNSGNTLY. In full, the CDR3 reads CASSRGNSGNTLYF.

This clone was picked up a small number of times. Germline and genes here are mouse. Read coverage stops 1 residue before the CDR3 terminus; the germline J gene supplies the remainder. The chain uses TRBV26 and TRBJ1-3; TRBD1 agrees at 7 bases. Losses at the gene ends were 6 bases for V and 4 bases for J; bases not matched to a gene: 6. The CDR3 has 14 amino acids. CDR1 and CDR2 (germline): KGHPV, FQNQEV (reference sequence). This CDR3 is CASSPTGDGNTLYF. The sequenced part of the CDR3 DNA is TGTGCCAGCAGCCCAACAGGGGACGGAAATACGCTCTAT.

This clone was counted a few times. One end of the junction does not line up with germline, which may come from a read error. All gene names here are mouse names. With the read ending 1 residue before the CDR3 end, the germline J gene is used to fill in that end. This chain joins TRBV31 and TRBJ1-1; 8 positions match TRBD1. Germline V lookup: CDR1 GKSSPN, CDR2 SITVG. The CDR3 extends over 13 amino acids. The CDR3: CAWRQGASTEVFF. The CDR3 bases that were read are TGTGCGTGGAGGCAGGGGGCGAGCACAGAAGTCTTC.

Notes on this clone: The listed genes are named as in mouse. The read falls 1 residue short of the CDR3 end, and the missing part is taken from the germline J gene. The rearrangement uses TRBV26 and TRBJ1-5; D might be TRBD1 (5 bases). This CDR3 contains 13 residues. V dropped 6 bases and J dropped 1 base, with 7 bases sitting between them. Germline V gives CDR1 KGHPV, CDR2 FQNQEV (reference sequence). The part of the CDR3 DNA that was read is TGTGCCAGCAGCCGGACAAACAACCAGGCTCCGCTT. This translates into CASSRTNNQAPL. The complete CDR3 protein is CASSRTNNQAPLF. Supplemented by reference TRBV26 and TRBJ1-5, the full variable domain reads NSKVIQTPRYLVKGQGQKAKMRCIPEKGHPVVFWYQQNKNNEFKFLINFQNQEVLQQIDMTEKRFSAECPSNSPCSLEIQSSEAGDSALYLCASSRTNNQAPLFGEGTRLSVL.

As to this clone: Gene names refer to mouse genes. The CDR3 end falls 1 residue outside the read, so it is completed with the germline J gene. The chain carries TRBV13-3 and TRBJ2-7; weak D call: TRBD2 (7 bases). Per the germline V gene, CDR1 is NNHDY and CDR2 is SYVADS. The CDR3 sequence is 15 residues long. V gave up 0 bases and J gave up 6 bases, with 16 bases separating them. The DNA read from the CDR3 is TGTGCCAGCAGTGATGCAAGGGGGGGTCCCTTTGAACAGTAC. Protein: CASSDARGGPFEQY. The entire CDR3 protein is CASSDARGGPFEQYF.

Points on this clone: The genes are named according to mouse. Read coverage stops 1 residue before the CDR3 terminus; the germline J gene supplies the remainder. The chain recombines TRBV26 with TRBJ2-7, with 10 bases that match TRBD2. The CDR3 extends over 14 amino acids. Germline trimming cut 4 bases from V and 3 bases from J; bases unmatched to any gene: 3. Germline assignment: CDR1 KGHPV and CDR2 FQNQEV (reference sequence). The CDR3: CASSPRLGGYEQYF. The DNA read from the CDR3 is TGTGCCAGCAGTCCTCGACTGGGGGGCTATGAACAGTAC.

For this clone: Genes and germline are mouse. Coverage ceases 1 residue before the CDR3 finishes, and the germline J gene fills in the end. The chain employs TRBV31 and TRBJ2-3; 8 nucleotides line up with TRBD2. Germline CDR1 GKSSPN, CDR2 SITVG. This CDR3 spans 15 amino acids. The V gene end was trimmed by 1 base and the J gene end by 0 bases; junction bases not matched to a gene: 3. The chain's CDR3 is CAWSPWGASAETLYF. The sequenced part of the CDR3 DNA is TGTGCCTGGAGTCCCTGGGGGGCTAGTGCAGAAACGCTGTAT.